The sequence of this TCR beta chain was determined in a study of T cells in Graves' hyperthyroidism and ophthalmopathy. Study-wide points: Researchers found most expanded thyroid clonotypes above 0.001 in blood as well. A model using 13 V-J features told ophthalmopathy apart from stable hyperthyroidism. For ophthalmopathy, model prediction preceded onset by a median approximately 6 months.

In its sample, this clonotype was seen many times. Its antigen is not known. There were TCR beta CDR3 regions amplified from RNA transcripts. First-round RT-PCR with HTBI primers amplified the TCR CDR3 region. TCRdb reanalysed the multiplex PCR reads using MiXCR and keeps one entry per CDR3 protein. The sample lists 730,000 or so distinct CDR3 sequences, 18% occurring once. Germline loops: CDR1 DFQATT, CDR2 SNEGSKA (reference sequence). Trimming pared 3 bases from V and 2 bases from J, leaving 15 bases between. CDR3 length: 15 amino acids. A patient was excluded if there was uncontrolled infection, other autoimmune disease, pregnancy or lactation.

The TCR originated in a woman aged 45-59 years with Graves' hyperthyroidism that later progressed to Graves' ophthalmopathy. The sequencing sample was made of blood. V gene TRBV20-1 combines with J gene TRBJ2-3; TRBD2 might be the D (5 bases). CDR3 sequence (DNA): TGCAGTGCTAGCAAGGTCCCGAGGGACACAGATACGCAGTATTTT. This codes for CSASKVPRDTDTQYF.